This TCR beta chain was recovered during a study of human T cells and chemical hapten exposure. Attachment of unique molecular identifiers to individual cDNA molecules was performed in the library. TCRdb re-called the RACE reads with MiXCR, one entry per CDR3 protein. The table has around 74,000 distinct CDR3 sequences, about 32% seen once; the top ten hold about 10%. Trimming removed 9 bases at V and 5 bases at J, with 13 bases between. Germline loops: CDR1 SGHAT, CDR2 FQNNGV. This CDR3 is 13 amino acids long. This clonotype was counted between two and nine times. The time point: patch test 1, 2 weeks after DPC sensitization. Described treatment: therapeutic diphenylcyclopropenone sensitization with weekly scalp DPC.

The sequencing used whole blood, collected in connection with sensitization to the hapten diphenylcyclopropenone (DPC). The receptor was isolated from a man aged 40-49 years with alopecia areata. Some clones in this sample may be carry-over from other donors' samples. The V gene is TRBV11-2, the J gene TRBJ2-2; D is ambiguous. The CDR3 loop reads CASGRGRTGELFF. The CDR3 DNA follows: TGTGCCAGTGGAAGAGGCAGGACCGGGGAGCTGTTTTTT.